These 20 T cell receptor beta chains originate from one sample sequenced in a study of blood T cell repertoires in COVID-19. The protocol was immunoSEQ multiplex PCR, while the TCRdb copy is restricted to in-frame clones and leaves out a portion. The data show a few hundred thousand clones, about four fifths seen once. The sequencing sample was made of peripheral blood. The receptors shown here come from a woman of 80 years or more with acute or convalescent COVID-19.

J is TRBJ2-3 and V is TRBV5-8, with a weak D call TRBD1 (5 bases). The CDR3 loop spans 14 amino acids. Germline V CDR1 and CDR2: SGHTS, YDEGEE. The ends were cut back, 2 bases at V and 2 bases at J, with 9 bases in the middle. This chain's CDR3 is CASSFGQDTDTQYF. CDR3 in DNA: TGTGCCAGCAGCTTCGGACAAGACACAGATACGCAGTATTTT.

This rearrangement joins TRBV12-1 to TRBJ2-5; TRBD1 is the table's D call, not checked against the DNA. TRBV12-1 is classified as a pseudogene. The CDR3 length is 13 residues. The CDR3 region has the DNA TGTGCCAGCAGCTTTTTCAGGGAAGAGACCCAGTACTTC. Encoded protein: CASSFFREETQYF.

V is TRBV24-1 and J is TRBJ2-3, with TRBD1 matching over 7 bases. V lost 2 bases, J lost 1 base, and 2 bases stayed unmatched. Germline CDR1 and CDR2: KGHDR and SFDVKD. The CDR3 loop spans 15 amino acids. CDR3 sequence (DNA): TGTGCCACCAGTGATTGGACAGGAGGCACAGATACGCAGTATTTT. Translation: CATSDWTGGTDTQYF.

This clone was recorded once. The rearrangement links TRBV5-1 to TRBJ1-1; 7 bases line up with TRBD1. Trimming removed 5 bases from V and 1 base from J; junction bases left unmatched: 5. The CDR3 covers 14 residues. Germline V CDR1 and CDR2: SGHRS, YFSETQ. CDR3 coding DNA: TGCGCCAGCAGTGGGGCAGGGGGGAACACTGAAGCTTTCTTT. This sequence encodes CASSGAGGNTEAFF.

The chain links TRBV29-1 to TRBJ1-4, with 9 bases that match TRBD1. Germline CDR1 reads SQVTM; CDR2 reads ANQGSEA. The CDR3 loop spans 13 amino acids. With V trimmed by 6 bases and J by 3 bases, 2 bases remained unmatched. CDR3 in amino acids: CSVRQGANEKLFF. The DNA of the CDR3 is TGCAGCGTCCGACAGGGGGCTAATGAAAAACTGTTTTTT.

The V call is TRBV7-2, the J call TRBJ2-7, with D maybe TRBD2 (5 bases). CDR1 is SGHTA and CDR2 is FQGNSA in the germline V gene. The germline V and J ends were trimmed by 3 bases and 7 bases, with 19 bases remaining between them. The CDR3 has 15 residues. CDR3 sequence (DNA): TGTGCCAGCAGCTTTTTACCGACTGGGCCGGGGGAGCAGTACTTC. It encodes CASSFLPTGPGEQYF.

The chain carries TRBV12-5 and TRBJ1-2, with D tentatively TRBD1 (6 bases). The CDR3 is made up of 13 amino acids. The V end was cut by 7 bases, the J end by 1 base, with 10 bases between. From germline, CDR1 is LGHNT and CDR2 FRNRAP. The CDR3 DNA follows: TGTGCTAGTGCCACGGACAGTAACTATGGCTACACCTTC. The encoded protein is CASATDSNYGYTF.

The chain recombines TRBV14 with TRBJ2-4; TRBD1 agrees at 8 bases. Germline V gives CDR1 SGHDN, CDR2 FVKESK. The CDR3 contains 14 residues. J gave up 3 bases and V 4 bases, and 2 bases lay outside the gene matches. As DNA, the CDR3 is TGTGCCAGCAGCCCCGGACAGGGCAAAAACATTCAGTACTTC. Translating gives CASSPGQGKNIQYF. Full variable domain (remainder filled in from reference TRBV14 and TRBJ2-4): EAGVTQFPSHSVIEKGQTVTLRCDPISGHDNLYWYRRVMGKEIKFLLHFVKESKQDESGMPNNRFLAERTGGTYSTLKVQPAELEDSGVYFCASSPGQGKNIQYFGAGTRLSVL.

In its sample, this clone was seen a few times. The rearrangement uses TRBV7-2 and TRBJ1-4; TRBD1 agrees at 7 bases. J gave up 1 base and V 8 bases, and 7 bases lay outside the gene matches. Germline values: CDR1 SGHTA, CDR2 FQGNSA. The length of the CDR3 is 15 residues. In nucleotides, the CDR3 is TGTGCCAGCCGCAGGGGGGTAGGAACTAATGAAAAACTGTTTTTT. Amino acids: CASRRGVGTNEKLFF.

The chain joins TRBV27 to TRBJ1-2; 9 nucleotides align to TRBD1. The V gene's germline CDR1 is MNHEY and CDR2 SMNVEV (reference sequence). This CDR3 comprises 15 residues. J gave up 5 bases and V 2 bases, and 6 bases lay outside the gene matches. The CDR3 DNA reads as TGTGCCAGCAGTTTAAAGCCGGGACAGGGATATGGCTACACCTTC. As protein: CASSLKPGQGYGYTF.

This rearrangement joins TRBV27 to TRBJ2-1, with TRBD1 matching 7 bases. The CDR3 has 15 residues. J was trimmed by 3 bases and V by 7 bases; bases with no gene match: 9. Looked up from germline, CDR1 is MNHEY and CDR2 is SMNVEV (reference sequence). In DNA form, the CDR3 reads TGTGCCAGCACCCCGACAGGGAACCTCTACAATGAGCAGTTCTTC. This codes for CASTPTGNLYNEQFF.

The V call is TRBV1, the J call TRBJ2-7; the table's D call, TRBD2, was not checked against the DNA. TRBV1 counts as a pseudogene. The CDR3 covers 21 residues. This CDR3 is CTSSQDPFGGLSSGSSYEQYF. The CDR3 bases are TGCACCAGCAGCCAAGACCCTTTTGGAGGACTATCTAGCGGATCCTCCTACGAGCAGTACTTC.

J is TRBJ1-2 and V is TRBV28; TRBD1 aligns across 9 bases. Trimming removed 10 bases from V and 5 bases from J; junction bases left unmatched: 8. The CDR3 has 13 residues. From germline, CDR1 is MDHEN and CDR2 SYDVKM. The CDR3, as DNA: TGTGCCACACAAACCGGGACAGGGTATGGCTACACCTTC. Translated, it gives CATQTGTGYGYTF.

The rearrangement links TRBV7-2 to TRBJ1-3; 7 nucleotides line up with TRBD1. This CDR3 contains 15 residues. Losses at the gene ends were 5 bases for V and 7 bases for J; bases not matched to a gene: 11. Germline values: CDR1 SGHTA, CDR2 FQGNSA. The CDR3 coding sequence is TGTGCCAGCAGCCTAGACAGGGTACCGGGGAACACCATATATTTT. Protein sequence: CASSLDRVPGNTIYF.

The chain joins TRBV30 to TRBJ2-3; the D is unclear. The CDR3 consists of 15 residues. Germline CDR1 and CDR2: GTSNPN and SVGIG (reference sequence). Trimming removed 0 bases from V and 0 bases from J, with 10 bases in between. CDR3 DNA sequence: TGTGCCTGGAGTGTAACGAGGTCTAGCACAGATACGCAGTATTTT. This gives the protein CAWSVTRSSTDTQYF.

The chain recombines TRBV5-6 with TRBJ2-7; no reliable D call. The germline gives CDR1 SGHDT, CDR2 YYEEEE. The CDR3 runs to 14 residues. The germline V and J ends were trimmed by 1 base and 4 bases, with 12 bases remaining between them. CDR3: CASSLYGTGYEQYF. DNA for the CDR3: TGTGCCAGCAGCTTGTATGGCACGGGTTACGAGCAGTACTTC.

V and J are TRBV10-3 and TRBJ2-7; possibly TRBD2 for D (6 bases). The CDR3 is 14 residues long. CDR1 is ENHRY, CDR2 SYGVKD, per germline. The V and J ends lost 11 bases and 0 bases respectively, with 17 bases between them. CDR3 DNA: TGTGCCGGAGCTAGCGACAGAGGCTCCTACGAGCAGTACTTC. Its translation: CAGASDRGSYEQYF.

This chain connects TRBV5-1 to TRBJ2-3, with D perhaps TRBD2 (5 bases). V was cut by 4 bases and J by 2 bases, with 11 bases left in between. The CDR3 contains 14 residues. Per germline, CDR1 SGHRS and CDR2 YFSETQ. CDR3 sequence reads: CASSREYITDTQYF. CDR3 bases: TGCGCCAGCAGCAGGGAGTACATCACAGATACGCAGTATTTT. Full variable domain (outside the CDR3, taken from reference TRBV5-1 and TRBJ2-3): KAGVTQTPRYLIKTRGQQVTLSCSPISGHRSVSWYQQTPGQGLQFLFEYFSETQRNKGNFPGRFSGRQFSNSRSEMNVSTLELGDSALYLCASSREYITDTQYFGPGTRLTVL.

The chain uses TRBV4-3 and TRBJ1-4; D may be TRBD1 (6 bases). Germline V lookup: CDR1 LGHNA, CDR2 YSLEER. The CDR3 extends over 14 amino acids. Trimming took 4 bases from V and 2 from J, leaving 8 bases between them. CDR3 in amino acids: CASSRTVTNEKLFF. In DNA, the CDR3 is TGCGCCAGCAGCCGGACAGTCACTAATGAAAAACTGTTTTTT.

This clone has just a few counts. V usage is TRBV4-1 and J usage is TRBJ2-3; TRBD1 might be the D (6 bases). The CDR3 covers 16 residues. The V gene's germline CDR1 is MGHRA and CDR2 YSYEKL. V dropped 4 bases and J dropped 2 bases, with 16 bases sitting between them. The CDR3: CASSPLRGGDTDTQYF. The DNA of the CDR3 is TGCGCCAGCAGCCCCCTCAGAGGGGGAGACACAGATACGCAGTATTTT.